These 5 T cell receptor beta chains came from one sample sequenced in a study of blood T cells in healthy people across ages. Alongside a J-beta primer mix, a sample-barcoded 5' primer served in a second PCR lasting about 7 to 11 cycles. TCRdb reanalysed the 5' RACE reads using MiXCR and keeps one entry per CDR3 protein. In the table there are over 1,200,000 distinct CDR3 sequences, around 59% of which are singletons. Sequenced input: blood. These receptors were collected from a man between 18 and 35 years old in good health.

DNA of the CDR3: TGCAGTGCCACCGGGACAGTCTATGGCTACACCTTC. Its translation: CSATGTVYGYTF. The J gene is TRBJ1-2, the V gene TRBV20-1; TRBD1 aligns across 7 bases. V shed 6 bases and J 4 bases; nucleotides not matched to a gene: 5. In germline, CDR1 is DFQATT, CDR2 SNEGSKA (reference sequence). This CDR3 contains 12 residues.

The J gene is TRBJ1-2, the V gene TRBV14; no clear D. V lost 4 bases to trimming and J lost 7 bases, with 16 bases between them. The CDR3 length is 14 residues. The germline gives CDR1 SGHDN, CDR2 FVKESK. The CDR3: CASSRMTLPGGYTF. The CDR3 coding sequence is TGTGCCAGCAGCCGAATGACCCTTCCCGGTGGCTACACCTTC.

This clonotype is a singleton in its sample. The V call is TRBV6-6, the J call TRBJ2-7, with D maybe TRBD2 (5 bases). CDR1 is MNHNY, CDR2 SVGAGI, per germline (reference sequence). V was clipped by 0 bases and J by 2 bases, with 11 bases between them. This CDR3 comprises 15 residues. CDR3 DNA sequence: TGTGCCAGCAGTTACTCGAGTCTAGCCACCTACGAGCAGTACTTC. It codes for CASSYSSLATYEQYF.

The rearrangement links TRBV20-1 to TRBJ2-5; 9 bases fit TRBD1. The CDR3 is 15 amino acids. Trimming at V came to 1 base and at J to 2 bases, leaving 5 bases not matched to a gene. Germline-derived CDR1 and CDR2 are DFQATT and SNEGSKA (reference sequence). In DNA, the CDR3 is TGCAGTGCTAGAGGGGGGACAGGGCATCAAGAGACCCAGTACTTC. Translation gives CSARGGTGHQETQYF.

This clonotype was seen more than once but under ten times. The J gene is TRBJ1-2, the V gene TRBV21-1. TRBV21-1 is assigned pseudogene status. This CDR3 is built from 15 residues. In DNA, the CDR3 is TGTGCCAGCAGCAAGCGGGAGTCCCGCAACTATGGCTACACCTTC. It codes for CASSKRESRNYGYTF.